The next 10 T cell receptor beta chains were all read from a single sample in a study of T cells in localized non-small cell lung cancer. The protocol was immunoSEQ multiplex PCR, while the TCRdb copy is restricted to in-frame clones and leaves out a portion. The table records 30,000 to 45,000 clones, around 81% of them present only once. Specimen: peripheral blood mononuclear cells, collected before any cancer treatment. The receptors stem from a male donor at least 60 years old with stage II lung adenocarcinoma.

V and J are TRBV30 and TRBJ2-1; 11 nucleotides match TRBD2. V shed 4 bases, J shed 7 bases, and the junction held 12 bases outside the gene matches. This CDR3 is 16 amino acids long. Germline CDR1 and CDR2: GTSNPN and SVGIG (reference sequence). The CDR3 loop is CAWKLSGRALGNEQFF. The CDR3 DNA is TGTGCCTGGAAACTTAGCGGGAGGGCCTTAGGGAATGAGCAGTTCTTC.

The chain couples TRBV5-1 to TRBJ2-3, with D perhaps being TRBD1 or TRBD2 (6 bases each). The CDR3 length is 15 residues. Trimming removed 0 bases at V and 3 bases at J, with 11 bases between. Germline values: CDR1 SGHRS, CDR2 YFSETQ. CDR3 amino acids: CASSLEGGLTDTQYF. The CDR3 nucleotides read TGCGCCAGCAGCTTGGAGGGGGGCTTAACAGATACGCAGTATTTT.

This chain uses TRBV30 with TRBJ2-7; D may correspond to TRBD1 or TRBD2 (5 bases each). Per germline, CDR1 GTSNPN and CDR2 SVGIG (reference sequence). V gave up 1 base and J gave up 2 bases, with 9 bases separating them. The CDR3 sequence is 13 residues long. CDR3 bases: TGTGCCTGGAGTGGGGACCGTCCCTACGAGCAGTACTTC. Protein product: CAWSGDRPYEQYF.

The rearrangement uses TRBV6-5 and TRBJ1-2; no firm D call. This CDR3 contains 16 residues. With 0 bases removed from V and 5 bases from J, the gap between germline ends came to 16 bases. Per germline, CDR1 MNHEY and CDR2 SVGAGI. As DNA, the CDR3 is TGTGCCAGCAGTTACTCGAAACCAGGAAGGAGTTATGGCTACACCTTC. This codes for CASSYSKPGRSYGYTF.

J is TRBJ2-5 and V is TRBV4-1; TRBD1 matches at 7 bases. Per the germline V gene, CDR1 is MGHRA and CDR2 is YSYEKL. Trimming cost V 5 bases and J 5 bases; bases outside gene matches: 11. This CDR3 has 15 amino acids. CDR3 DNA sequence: TGCGCCAGCAGCTTACAGGGCGCCAGGGGGGAGACCCAGTACTTC. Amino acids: CASSLQGARGETQYF.

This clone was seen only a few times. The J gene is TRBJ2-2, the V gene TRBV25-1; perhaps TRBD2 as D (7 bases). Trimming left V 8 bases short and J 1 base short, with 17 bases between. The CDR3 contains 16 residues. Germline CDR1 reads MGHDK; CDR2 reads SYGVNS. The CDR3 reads CASSLGGTMNTGELFF. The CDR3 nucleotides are TGTGCCAGCTCCCTGGGGGGGACAATGAACACCGGGGAGCTGTTTTTT.

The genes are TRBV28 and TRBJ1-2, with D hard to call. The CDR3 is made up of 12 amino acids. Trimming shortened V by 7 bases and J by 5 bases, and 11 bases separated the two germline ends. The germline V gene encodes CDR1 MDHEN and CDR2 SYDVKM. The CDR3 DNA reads TGTGCCAGCACCACCACCTCATATGGCTACACCTTC. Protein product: CASTTTSYGYTF.

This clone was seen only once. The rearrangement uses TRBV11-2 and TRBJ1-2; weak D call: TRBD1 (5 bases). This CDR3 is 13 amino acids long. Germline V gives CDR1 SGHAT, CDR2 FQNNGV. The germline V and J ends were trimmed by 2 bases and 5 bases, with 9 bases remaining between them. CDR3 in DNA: TGTGCCAGCAGCTTATCTGAGGGGTATGGCTACACCTTC. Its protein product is CASSLSEGYGYTF.

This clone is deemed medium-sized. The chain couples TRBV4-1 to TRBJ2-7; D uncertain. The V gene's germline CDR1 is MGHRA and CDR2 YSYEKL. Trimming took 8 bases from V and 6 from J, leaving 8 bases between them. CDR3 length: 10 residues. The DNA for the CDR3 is TGCGCCAGCTTTAACCCCGAGCAGTACTTC. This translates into CASFNPEQYF.

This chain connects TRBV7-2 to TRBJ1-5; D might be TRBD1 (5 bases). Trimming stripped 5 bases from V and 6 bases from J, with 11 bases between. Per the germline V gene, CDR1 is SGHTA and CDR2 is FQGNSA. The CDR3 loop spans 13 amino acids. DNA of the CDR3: TGTGCCAGCAGCACCGCTCAGGGTCAGCCCCAGCATTTT. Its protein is CASSTAQGQPQHF.